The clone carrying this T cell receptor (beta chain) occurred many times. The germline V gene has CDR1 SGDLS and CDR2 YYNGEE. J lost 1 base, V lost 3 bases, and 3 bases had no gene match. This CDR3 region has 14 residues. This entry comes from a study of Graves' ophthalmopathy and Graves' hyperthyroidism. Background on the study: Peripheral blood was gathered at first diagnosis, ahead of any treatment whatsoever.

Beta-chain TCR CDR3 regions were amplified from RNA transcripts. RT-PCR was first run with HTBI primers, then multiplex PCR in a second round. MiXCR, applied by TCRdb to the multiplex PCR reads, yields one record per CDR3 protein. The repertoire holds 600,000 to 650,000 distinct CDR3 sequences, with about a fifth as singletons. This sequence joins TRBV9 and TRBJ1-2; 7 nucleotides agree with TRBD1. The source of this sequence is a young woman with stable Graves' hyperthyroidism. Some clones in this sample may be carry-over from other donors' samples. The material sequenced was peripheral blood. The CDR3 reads CASSEGQFNYGYTF. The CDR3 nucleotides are TGTGCCAGCAGCGAGGGACAGTTTAACTATGGCTACACCTTC.